Listed below are T cell receptor beta chains from one sample, sequenced in a study of T cells in localized non-small cell lung cancer. Here immunoSEQ multiplex PCR was the method, and the copy in TCRdb shows in-frame clones only, minus some. Of around 140,000 clones listed, more than 80% are singletons. Source: peripheral blood, taken before any cancer treatment. These receptors all stem from a female donor at least 60 years old with stage I lung adenocarcinoma. Both conserved end residues are trimmed from each CDR3. For some rows the clone size is stated as once, few or many, or as a class when expanded; others skip it.

>TRBV4-1|TRBJ2-7|-
ASSQESNPTREQY
>TRBV11-2|TRBJ2-2|-
ASTGKNTGELF
>TRBV9|TRBJ1-4|-
ASSALPGRQEKNEKLF
>TRBV10-3|TRBJ2-7|-
AISGNEVYEQY
>TRBV5-1|TRBJ1-1|-
ASSLYQGANTEAF
>TRBV10-3|TRBJ1-1|-
AISPLSTLNTEAF
>TRBV7-9|TRBJ2-4|-
ASSLGTSGRAKNIQY
>TRBV30|TRBJ2-7|-
AWSVKMPGQGGEQY
>TRBV2|TRBJ2-7|-
ASSSGTSYEQY
>TRBV28|TRBJ2-7|-
ASSTGQGRGY
>TRBV7-2|TRBJ2-7|-
ASSFSGRTAGEQY
>TRBV28|TRBJ2-7|few
ASSPAWEQY
>TRBV7-3|TRBJ1-1|-
ASSWTLNTEAF
>TRBV11-2|TRBJ2-3|-
ASSQQGFKDTQY
>TRBV5-4|TRBJ2-5|-
ASSSEGLETQY
>TRBV18|TRBJ2-7|-
ASREQTYEQY
>TRBV5-1|TRBJ2-5|-
ASSSLSVEETQY
>TRBV7-9|TRBJ1-3|-
ASRESYSGNTIY
>TRBV5-4|TRBJ1-2|-
ASSLQGSYT
>TRBV4-1|TRBJ2-2|-
TSSQDAGGPGGGELF